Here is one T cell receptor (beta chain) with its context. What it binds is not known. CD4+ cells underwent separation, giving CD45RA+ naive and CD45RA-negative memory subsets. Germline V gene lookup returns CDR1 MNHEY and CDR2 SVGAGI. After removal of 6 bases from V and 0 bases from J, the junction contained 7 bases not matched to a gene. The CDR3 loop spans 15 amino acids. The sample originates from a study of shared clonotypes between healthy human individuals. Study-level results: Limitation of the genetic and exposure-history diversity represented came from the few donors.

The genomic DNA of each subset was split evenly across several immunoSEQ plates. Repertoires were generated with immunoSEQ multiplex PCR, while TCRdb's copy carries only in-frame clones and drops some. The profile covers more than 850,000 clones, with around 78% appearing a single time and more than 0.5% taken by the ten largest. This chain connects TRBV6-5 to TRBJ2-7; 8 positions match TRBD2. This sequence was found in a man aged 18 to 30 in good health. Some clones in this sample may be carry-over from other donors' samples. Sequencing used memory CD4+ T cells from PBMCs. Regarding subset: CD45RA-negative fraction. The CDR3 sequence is CASRRGREVSYEQYF. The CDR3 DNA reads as TGTGCCAGCAGGCGCGGGCGGGAGGTCTCCTACGAGCAGTACTTC.